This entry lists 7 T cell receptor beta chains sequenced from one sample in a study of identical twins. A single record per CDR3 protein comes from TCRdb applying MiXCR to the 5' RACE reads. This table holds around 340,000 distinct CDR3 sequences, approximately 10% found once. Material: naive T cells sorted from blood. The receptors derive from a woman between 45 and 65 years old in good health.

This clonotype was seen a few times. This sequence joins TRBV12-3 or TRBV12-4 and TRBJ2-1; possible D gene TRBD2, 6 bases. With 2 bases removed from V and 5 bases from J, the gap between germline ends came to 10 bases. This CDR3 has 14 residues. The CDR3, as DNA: TGTGCCAGCAGTTTACGGGCGGGAAACAATGAGCAGTTCTTC. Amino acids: CASSLRAGNNEQFF.

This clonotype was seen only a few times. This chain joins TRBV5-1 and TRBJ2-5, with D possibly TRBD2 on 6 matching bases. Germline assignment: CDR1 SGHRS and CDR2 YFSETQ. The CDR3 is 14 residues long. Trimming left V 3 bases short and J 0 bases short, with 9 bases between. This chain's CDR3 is CASSYRTNQETQYF. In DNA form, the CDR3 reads TGCGCCAGCAGCTACCGGACTAACCAAGAGACCCAGTACTTC. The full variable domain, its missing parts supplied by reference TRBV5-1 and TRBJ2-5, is KAGVTQTPRYLIKTRGQQVTLSCSPISGHRSVSWYQQTPGQGLQFLFEYFSETQRNKGNFPGRFSGRQFSNSRSEMNVSTLELGDSALYLCASSYRTNQETQYFGPGTRLLVL.

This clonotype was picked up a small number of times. The CDR3 DNA reads TGTGCCACCAGTGATTTGATGGATACGCAGTATTTT. Protein: CATSDLMDTQYF. The chain recombines TRBV24-1 with TRBJ2-3; D gene ambiguous. This CDR3 is 12 amino acids long. Germline assignment: CDR1 KGHDR and CDR2 SFDVKD. The V and J ends lost 0 bases and 6 bases respectively, with 3 bases between them.

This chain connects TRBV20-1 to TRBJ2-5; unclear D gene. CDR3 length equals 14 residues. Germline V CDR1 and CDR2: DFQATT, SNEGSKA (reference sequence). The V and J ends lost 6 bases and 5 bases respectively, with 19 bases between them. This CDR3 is CSAHLARLGETQYF. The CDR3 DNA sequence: TGCAGTGCGCACCTGGCCCGGCTGGGGGAGACCCAGTACTTC.

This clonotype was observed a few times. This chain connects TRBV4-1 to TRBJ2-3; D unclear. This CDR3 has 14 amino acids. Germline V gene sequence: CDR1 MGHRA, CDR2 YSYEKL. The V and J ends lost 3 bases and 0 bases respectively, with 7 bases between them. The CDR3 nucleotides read TGCGCCAGCAGCCAGGCCCCTAGCACAGATACGCAGTATTTT. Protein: CASSQAPSTDTQYF.

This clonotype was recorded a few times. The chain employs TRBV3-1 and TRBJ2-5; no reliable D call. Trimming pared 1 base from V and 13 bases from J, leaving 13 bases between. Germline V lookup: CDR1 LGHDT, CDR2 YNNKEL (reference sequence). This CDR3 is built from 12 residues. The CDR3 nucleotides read TGTGCCAGCAGCCAAGTCGTGACCCGGTGGTACTTC. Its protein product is CASSQVVTRWYF.

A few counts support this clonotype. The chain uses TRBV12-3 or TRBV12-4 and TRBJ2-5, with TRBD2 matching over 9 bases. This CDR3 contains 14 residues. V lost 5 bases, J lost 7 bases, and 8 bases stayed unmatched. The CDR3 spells CASSAIAGVATQYF. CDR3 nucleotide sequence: TGTGCCAGCAGTGCCATAGCGGGAGTGGCGACCCAGTACTTC.